Here is one T cell receptor (beta chain) with its context. Its antigen has not been determined. No base-level quality is on record; no much larger clone is a single base apart. Including cysteine and phenylalanine, the CDR3 has 14 amino acids. Only the CDR3 part of the read is kept: 42 bases, read in frame from the first base. Between the V and J ends, shortened by 4 bases and 4 bases respectively, the junction contains 15 bases. CDR1 and CDR2 are read off the germline V gene as SGHRS and YFSETQ. A fixed 350 ng of DNA was loaded for every bulk PBMC sample. Following the manufacturer instructions, the immunoSEQ TCRb Assay kit was used to amplify TCR beta CDR3 sequences from genomic DNA. The KAPA Library Quantification Kit for Illumina platforms was used to quantify pooled libraries by qPCR. Pooled libraries were clustered at 0.6-1.1 pM and sequenced on an Illumina NextSeq 500. Under the source paper's analysis protocol: Analysis of the TCR data relied on immunoSEQ ANALYZER and the R LymphoSeq package. A rearrangement efficiency score was calculated as productive divided by the sum of productive and non-productive CDR3 sequences. Clonality was measured with the Gini coefficient and diversity with the Renyi index at alpha=1, compared pairwise between timepoints within each patient. In LymphoSeq, clonal relatedness was computed using an edit distance of 3, and repertoire similarity was computed using the Bhattacharyya coefficient. Linear discriminant analysis on week-3 changes in clonality and diversity was built with the R MASS and caret packages to classify response. TCRdb took this table from immuneACCESS and kept in-frame rearrangements with V and J called. Such tables lack part of the clones; where checked against another copy, unresolved V genes explain under half of the gap, and the rest is unexplained. V, J and clone size reflect that table, while D and trimming were determined from the DNA. The sample contains about 8,400 clones, approximately 85% of them found a single time. The ten largest clonotypes hold around 3.6% of the sample.

The sample comes from a study of blood T cell dynamics during melanoma immunotherapy (dated by TCRdb to the early 2020s). Study-wide context: The patients had metastatic melanoma and were given first-line pembrolizumab or nivolumab plus ipilimumab as standard of care in the United Kingdom. Consecutive patients formed a training cohort, and a further independent group of patients from the same centre was pooled into an external validation set. Peripheral T cell receptor repertoires of metastatic melanoma patients were profiled before and after one cycle of checkpoint inhibitor therapy to find early correlates of response.

The time point label for this specimen denotes: week 3, after first cycle of checkpoint inhibitor. Blood samples were collected before treatment (T0) and at week 3 (W3), after the first cycle of checkpoint blockade. Except for a couple of patients with rapid clinical progression, response was assessed 12 weeks after the first infusion by RECIST 1.1; disease control meant complete response, partial response or stable disease. Any patient who had received prior systemic cancer treatment, was on concomitant immunosuppressant therapy or had synchronous other active malignancies was excluded. TCR beta was sequenced in both bulk PBMC and plasma cell-free DNA in order to track circulating cells as well as T cell turnover. Lymphoprep and SepMate tubes were used to isolate PBMC from blood, and red cell lysis was then performed. QIAamp DNA Blood Mini kits were used to extract DNA from PBMC and sorted T cell subsets.

Study-wide conclusions, independent of this receptor: The relatively small sample size was acknowledged as potentially limiting generalization of the results. Unlike progressors, patients who went on to achieve disease control showed a bifurcated reorganization of the PBMC repertoire at W3, with either increased clonality or increased diversity. The study could not determine whether the T cell clones driving repertoire changes were melanoma-specific or reflected general immune activation.

The rearrangement joined TRBV5-1 to TRBJ2-7; a tentative D call is TRBD2 (5 bases match). Specimen: blood, collected from a patient treated with checkpoint blockade. This clonotype originated in a human donor with melanoma. The DNA sequence follows: TGCGCCAGCAGCCGGGATAGTCCGGGATACGAGCAGTACTTC. It encodes CASSRDSPGYEQYF.